The T cell receptor (beta chain) described here comes from a study of long-term antiretroviral therapy in people with HIV. This clone has only one observation. Germline lookup yields CDR1 SGHTA and CDR2 FQGNSA. The trim removed 5 bases at V and 5 bases at J, leaving 7 bases unmatched. The CDR3 is 16 amino acids. An immunoSEQ assay, version v3.0, was performed at survey level. Profiled with immunoSEQ multiplex PCR; TCRdb holds only in-frame clones, not every one. The table lists 25,000 to 35,000 clones, more than 85% of them singletons. This chain connects TRBV7-2 to TRBJ2-3; 13 bases map to TRBD2. This receptor was obtained from a woman in her thirties or forties with HIV. The specimen was unsorted PBMCs, collected around 6.5 years after starting antiretroviral therapy. DNA for the CDR3: TGTGCCAGCAGCCAGAGACTAGCGGGGGGCCTAGATACGCAGTATTTT. This encodes CASSQRLAGGLDTQYF.